The entry that follows covers one T cell receptor beta chain sequence. The entry originates in a study of blood T cell repertoires in COVID-19. Germline assignment: CDR1 PRHDT and CDR2 FYEKMQ (reference sequence). The CDR3 is made up of 13 amino acids. After removal of 6 bases from V and 5 bases from J, the junction contained 3 bases not matched to a gene. The method was immunoSEQ multiplex PCR; TCRdb's version includes in-frame clones alone and lacks a portion of them. The sample includes about 78,000 clones, around 89% of them seen just once. The rearrangement joins TRBV13 to TRBJ1-1; 10 bases map to TRBD1. Sequenced sample: peripheral blood. The source is a woman older than 75 with active or convalescent COVID-19. This CDR3 reads CASRGQGNTEAFF. Written as DNA, the CDR3 is TGTGCCAGCAGGGGACAGGGGAATACTGAAGCTTTCTTT.